The clone carrying this T cell receptor (beta chain) came up many times. Germline CDR1 SNHLY, CDR2 FYNNEI. This CDR3 is built from 15 residues. V shed 3 bases and J shed 0 bases, with 10 bases lying between them. The TCR beta CDR3 regions underwent amplification using RNA transcripts as the source. TCR CDR3 regions were first amplified by RT-PCR with HTBI primers. From the multiplex PCR reads, TCRdb called clonotypes with MiXCR, one entry per CDR3 protein. The sample has about 350,000 distinct CDR3 sequences, roughly an eighth seen once; the top ten hold about 37%. The entry originates in a study of T cells in Graves' hyperthyroidism and ophthalmopathy.

This TCR came from a woman aged 40-49 years with Graves' ophthalmopathy. Sequenced sample: blood. The rearrangement uses TRBV2 and TRBJ2-3; no firm D call. The CDR3 loop is CASSDGARSTDTQYF. The CDR3 DNA reads TGTGCCAGCAGTGATGGTGCGAGAAGCACAGATACGCAGTATTTT.